This entry lists 9 T cell receptor beta chains sequenced from one sample in a study of T cell repertoires in cytomegalovirus infection. MiXCR, applied by TCRdb to the reads, yields one record per CDR3 protein. Of hundreds of thousands of distinct CDR3 sequences listed, 35% to 45% were seen once; the top ten hold about 2.8%. Sequencing input: PBMCs. The receptor set was obtained from a human donor in good health (CMV status not recorded). Some clones in this sample may be carry-over from other donors' samples.

Here the CDR3 DNA reads TGTGCCAGCAGTTTCCTTGCCCCGGGTTGCTACACCTTC. Translation gives CASSFLAPGCYTF. This sequence joins TRBV28 and TRBJ1-2; no definite D call. The V and J ends lost 3 bases and 9 bases respectively, with 14 bases between them. The CDR3 has 13 residues. Germline loops: CDR1 MDHEN, CDR2 SYDVKM.

The chain links TRBV28 to TRBJ2-4, with 8 bases matching TRBD1. The CDR3 is 16 amino acids. Germline CDR1 MDHEN, CDR2 SYDVKM. Unmatched junction bases numbered 9, after V lost 5 bases and J lost 3 bases. CDR3 protein: CASSRTAGTGKNIQYF. The CDR3 coding sequence is TGTGCCAGCAGTAGAACCGCCGGGACAGGCAAAAACATTCAGTACTTC.

This clonotype was detected a few times. The chain carries TRBV18 and TRBJ1-1; a weak D match, TRBD1 (5 bases). In germline, CDR1 is KGHSH, CDR2 LQKENI. This CDR3 is built from 14 residues. V lost 1 base, J lost 2 bases, and 8 bases lay in between. CDR3 protein: CASSPQGINTEAFF. The CDR3 DNA reads TGTGCCAGCTCACCACAGGGGATAAACACTGAAGCTTTCTTT. Full variable domain (outside the CDR3, taken from reference TRBV18 and TRBJ1-1): NAGVMQNPRHLVRRRGQEARLRCSPMKGHSHVYWYRQLPEEGLKFMVYLQKENIIDESGMPKERFSAEFPKEGPSILRIQQVVRGDSAAYFCASSPQGINTEAFFGQGTRLTVV.

This chain uses TRBV7-9 with TRBJ2-7; weak D call: TRBD2 (5 bases). CDR1 and CDR2 from the germline V gene are SEHNR and FQNEAQ (reference sequence). This CDR3 has 17 amino acids. Deletions cut 2 bases from V and 0 bases from J, with 17 bases between. The CDR3 DNA follows: TGTGCCAGCAGCTTATCCCCGGCGGGTGTGCACTCCTACGAGCAGTACTTC. Its protein product is CASSLSPAGVHSYEQYF.

The gene calls are TRBV7-2 and TRBJ1-6; TRBD1 is a possible D gene (6 bases). The CDR3 loop spans 17 amino acids. V shed 1 base and J shed 14 bases, with 24 bases lying between them. Germline V CDR1 and CDR2: SGHTA, FQGNSA. The CDR3 here is CASSLEFWRRGLEALHF. As DNA, the CDR3 is TGTGCCAGCAGCTTAGAATTTTGGAGACGGGGGCTTGAGGCCCTCCACTTT.

This clonotype was found many times. The V and J genes are TRBV7-8 and TRBJ1-1; D ambiguous. This CDR3 contains 12 residues. Per germline, CDR1 SGHVS and CDR2 FQNEAQ. V was shortened by 4 bases and J by 8 bases, with 11 bases between the two germline ends. CDR3 nucleotides: TGTGCCAGCAGCTCCCCCCCGCGGGAAGCTTTCTTT. It is translated as CASSSPPREAFF.

This clonotype showed up just a few times. The chain links TRBV20-1 to TRBJ2-7; a weak D match, TRBD2 (6 bases). Germline-derived CDR1 and CDR2 are DFQATT and SNEGSKA (reference sequence). This CDR3 region has 14 residues. Trimming removed 5 bases at V and 5 bases at J, with 19 bases between. Here the CDR3 DNA reads TGCAGTGCTCCCGTGTGGGGCTGGAGGGACGAGCAGTACTTC. Its translation: CSAPVWGWRDEQYF.

The chain is built from TRBV20-1 and TRBJ2-1, with 11 bases fitting TRBD2. Germline values: CDR1 DFQATT, CDR2 SNEGSKA (reference sequence). V was clipped by 1 base and J by 8 bases; unmatched bases: 13. The CDR3 contains 17 residues. CDR3 nucleotides: TGCAGTGCTAGAGGCCTACCACTAGCGGGAGTTTTCCATGAGCAGTTCTTC. Amino acids: CSARGLPLAGVFHEQFF.

Turning to this clonotype: This may arise from a read error, as a much more abundant clone is one base away. The CDR3 does not end in the conserved phenylalanine or tryptophan, so this is likely a read error. This chain uses TRBV7-2 with TRBJ1-6, with TRBD1 matching over 7 bases. The CDR3 extends over 14 amino acids. Germline V gene lookup returns CDR1 SGHTA and CDR2 FQGNSA. Losses at the gene ends were 2 bases for V and 10 bases for J; bases not matched to a gene: 5. CDR3 nucleotide sequence: TGTGCCAGCAGCTTATTACAGGGGAACTCACCCCTCCACTGT. Its translation: CASSLLQGNSPLHC.